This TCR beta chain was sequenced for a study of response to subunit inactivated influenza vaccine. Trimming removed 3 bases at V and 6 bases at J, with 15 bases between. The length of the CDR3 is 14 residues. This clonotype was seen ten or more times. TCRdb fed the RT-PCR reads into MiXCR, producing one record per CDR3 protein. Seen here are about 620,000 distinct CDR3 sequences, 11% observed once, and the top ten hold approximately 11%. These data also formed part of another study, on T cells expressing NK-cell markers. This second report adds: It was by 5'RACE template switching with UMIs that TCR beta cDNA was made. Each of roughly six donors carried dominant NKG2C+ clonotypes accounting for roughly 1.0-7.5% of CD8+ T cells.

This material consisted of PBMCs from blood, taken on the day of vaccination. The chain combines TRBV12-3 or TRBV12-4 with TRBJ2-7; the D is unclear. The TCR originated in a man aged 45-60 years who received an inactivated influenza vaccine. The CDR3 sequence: CASSLIAEKSEQYF. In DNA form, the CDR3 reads TGTGCCAGCAGTTTGATTGCGGAAAAGAGCGAGCAGTACTTC.